This note documents a single T cell receptor (beta chain) sequence. Antigen: not known. The entry originates in a study of lymphopenia after photon versus proton radiotherapy. Study-wide results and caveats: Under photons, naive T cells and diversity fell while effector/memory populations rose. Better survival with proton therapy was suggested as possible, not demonstrated. Oligoclonal CD8+ Temra expansion after nadir drove photon patients' diversity drop.

TCRdb keeps only in-frame clones here, not all; method: immunoSEQ multiplex PCR. The sample lists fewer than 35,000 clones; 85% to 90% were seen once. V lost 3 bases, J lost 4 bases, and 13 bases lay in between. Germline V gene data show CDR1 as SGHNT and CDR2 as YYREEE (reference sequence). This CDR3 has 14 amino acids. Sequenced here: peripheral blood, sampled from a patient treated with proton-based radiotherapy. The gene calls are TRBV5-4 and TRBJ1-1; possible D gene TRBD1, 6 bases. The clonotype was recovered from a woman in her 70s with pancreatic cancer. Some clones in this sample may be carry-over from other donors' samples. DNA of the CDR3: TGTGCCAGCAGCTCGCAGGGGATGGCCACTGAAGCTTTCTTT. It encodes CASSSQGMATEAFF.